This T cell receptor beta chain was observed in a study of blood T cell repertoires in COVID-19 (dated by TCRdb to between 2020 and 2021). Context from the whole study: Samples from collaborators originated in the United States, Italy and Spain and spanned both the acute and convalescent phases of COVID-19. The material from the prospective study consisted of cDNA or gDNA derived from T cells, B-cell-depleted T cells, or PBMCs. The dataset comprised deeply sampled blood TCRbeta repertoires from subjects exposed to, actively infected with, or recovered from COVID-19. The repertoires were made available in a free public database intended to serve as a resource for research on the immune response to SARS-CoV-2. Samples came from the ongoing ImmuneRACE study (first 160 participants) plus 1,254 subjects from 6 global collaborators. The sample metadata nearly always contained a de-identified subject ID, COVID-19 status, age in years and sex. Where HLA class I and class II types were available, the types were taken from metadata supplied by the sample provider, not from assay-based typing.

What the research found in general, with its limitations: The quantity of clinical and demographic metadata differed by source and by participant and was supplied without curation.

Collaborating institutions collected whole blood in K2EDTA tubes following their own protocols. For TCRbeta analysis, collaborators shipped samples as frozen whole blood, isolated PBMCs, or DNA extracted from either of those sample types. Note on this clone: Which antigen it targets is not known. No base quality information exists; no much larger clone differs at one position.

TCRbeta CDR3 regions were amplified from genomic DNA using the immunoSEQ Assay, a bias-controlled multiplex PCR. The paper's data handling went like this. The number of nucleated cells in each sample was estimated from the amplification of reference gene primers within the assay. To quantify the absolute abundance of each unique TCRbeta CDR3 rearrangement, sequence reads were collapsed and filtered. For each sample, productive Simpson clonality was calculated by taking the square root of Simpson's diversity index across productive rearrangements. TCRdb holds this immuneACCESS table with in-frame rearrangements only. Some clones are missing; in checked studies, unresolved V genes explain under half, and the rest has no known cause. V and J calls and clone size come straight from that table; D and trimming were deduced from the DNA. The sample profile shows hundreds of thousands of clones; roughly 85% of them were found once. The ten largest account for approximately 2.5% of the sample.

Input material: peripheral blood. This receptor was obtained from a woman between 65 and 79 years old with active or convalescent COVID-19.

The CDR3 sequence is CASRAGAANTGELFF. The nucleotides read TGTGCCAGCAGAGCGGGGGCCGCGAACACCGGGGAGCTGTTTTTT. Recombination joined TRBV2 with TRBJ2-2; the junction holds 8 bases that match TRBD2. V is trimmed back by 6 bases and J by 0 bases, and the junction contains 3 bases that no gene match accounts for. Inclusive of the bounding cysteine and phenylalanine, the CDR3 is 15 residues long. CDR3 DNA is the only sequence kept; it has 45 bases, read in frame from the first base. CDR1 and CDR2 are read off the germline V gene as SNHLY and FYNNEI.